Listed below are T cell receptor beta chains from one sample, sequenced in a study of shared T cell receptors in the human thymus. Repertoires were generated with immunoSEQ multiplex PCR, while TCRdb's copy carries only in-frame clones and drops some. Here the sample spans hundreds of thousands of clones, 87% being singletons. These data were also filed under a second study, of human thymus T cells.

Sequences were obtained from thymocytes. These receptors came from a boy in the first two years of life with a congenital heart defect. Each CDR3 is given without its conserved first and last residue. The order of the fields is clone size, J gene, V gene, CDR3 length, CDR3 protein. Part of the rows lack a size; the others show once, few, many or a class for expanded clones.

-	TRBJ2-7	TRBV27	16	ASSPYPHGDRGHYEQY
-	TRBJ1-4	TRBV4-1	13	ASSQVSGSGEKLF
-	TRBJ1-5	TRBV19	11	ASSGRYNQPQH
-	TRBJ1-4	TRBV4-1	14	ASSQEGSRGNEKLF
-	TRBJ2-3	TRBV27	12	ASSLTSNYDTQY
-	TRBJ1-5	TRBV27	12	ASRSPYSNQPQH
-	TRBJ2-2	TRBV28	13	ASSHPGLSTGELF
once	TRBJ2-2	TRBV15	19	ATSRDLVLQGGIFMAGELF
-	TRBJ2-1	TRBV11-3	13	ASSLGQGSHNEQF
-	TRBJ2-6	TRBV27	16	ASSFLTGGIFGANVLT
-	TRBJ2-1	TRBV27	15	ASSLYRSQTAGNEQF
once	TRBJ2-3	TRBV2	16	ASSDWTSGEISTDTQY
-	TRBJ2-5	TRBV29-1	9	SVFSEETQY
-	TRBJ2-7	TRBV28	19	ASSSPSTGTGVVFYSYEQY
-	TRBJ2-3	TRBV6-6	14	ASSLRLAGDTDTQY
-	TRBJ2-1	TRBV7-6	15	ASSSNYRVVGYNEQF
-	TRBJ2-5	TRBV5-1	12	ASSSNTLQETQY
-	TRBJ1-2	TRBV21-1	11	ASSKKGARGYT
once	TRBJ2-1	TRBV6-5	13	ATLAGGSSYNEQF
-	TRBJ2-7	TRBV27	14	ASSPALAGGSYEQY
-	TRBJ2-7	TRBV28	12	ASSSPTDFYEQY
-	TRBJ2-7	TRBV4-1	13	ASSQGQGPTYEQY
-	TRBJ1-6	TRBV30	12	AWSVGTEYSPLH
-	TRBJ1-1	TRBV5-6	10	ASRFRDREAF
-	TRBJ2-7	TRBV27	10	ASRSLTYEQY
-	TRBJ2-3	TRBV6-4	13	ASSARAVSTDTQY
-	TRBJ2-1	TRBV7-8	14	ASRSLTSGGAGEQF
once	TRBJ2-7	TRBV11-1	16	ASSLATTRDRDSYEQY
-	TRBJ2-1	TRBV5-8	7	ASSLYWF
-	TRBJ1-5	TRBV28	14	ASREGQDYSNQPQH
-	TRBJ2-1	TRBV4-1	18	ASSQSGGGGPLISYNEQF
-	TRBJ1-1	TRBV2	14	ASGIMWVGEVTEAF
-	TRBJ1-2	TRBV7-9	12	ASSIGQGYYGYT
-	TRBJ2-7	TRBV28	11	ASSLTETYEQY
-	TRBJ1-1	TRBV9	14	ASSPYPGQENTEAF
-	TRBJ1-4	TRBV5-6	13	ASSNQGDRGEKLF
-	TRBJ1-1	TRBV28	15	ASSSLHYRGRETEAF
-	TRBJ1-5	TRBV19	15	ASSRRPPHSSNQPQH
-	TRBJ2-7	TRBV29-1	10	SARQGSHEQY
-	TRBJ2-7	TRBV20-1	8	SASSTEQY
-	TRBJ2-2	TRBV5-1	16	ASSLKASGSYGAGELF
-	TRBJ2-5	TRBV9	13	ASSVDAGAEETQY
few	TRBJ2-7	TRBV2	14	ASRATRTSGAYEQY
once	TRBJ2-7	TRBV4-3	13	ASSQDWLGGYEQY